The sequence of this T cell receptor beta chain was determined in a study of blood T cell repertoires in COVID-19. On the study more broadly: The United States, Italy and Spain supplied acute and convalescent COVID-19 samples. The analysed material was cDNA or gDNA that came from T cells, B-cell-depleted T cells, or PBMCs.

V lost 5 bases and J lost 5, with 16 bases in between. The CDR3 contains 14 residues. In germline, CDR1 is SGHDT, CDR2 YYEEEE. As processed by the authors: Reference gene primer amplification in the assay estimated nucleated cell counts. Clones were read by immunoSEQ multiplex PCR, and TCRdb kept only the in-frame ones, dropping some. The V and J calls and clone size were taken over from that table, and D and trimming were inferred from the DNA. The data contain about 370,000 clones, roughly 89% of them singletons. The sequence derives from a man between 18 and 35 years old with active or convalescent COVID-19. The chain has TRBV5-6 and TRBJ2-5, with TRBD2 as a possible D gene (6 bases). Source material: peripheral blood. For the CDR3, the DNA is TGTGCCAGCAGGGAAAGGGAGACTAGGGAGACCCAGTACTTC. Translated, it gives CASRERETRETQYF.